The clone carrying this T cell receptor beta chain has only one observation. This sample was included in a study of STAT5B mutations in CD4+ large granular lymphocyte leukemia. The junction had 11 bases not matched to a gene; V was cut back by 5 bases and J by 3 bases. CDR1 SGHNT and CDR2 YYREEE come from the germline V gene (reference sequence). CDR3 size: 18 residues. The survey-level immunoSEQ assay was used. The method was immunoSEQ multiplex PCR; TCRdb's version includes in-frame clones alone and lacks a portion of them. The sample comprises about 5,900 clones, 60% to 85% of which are singletons, and 60% rests with the top ten.

The receptor's source is a man older than 75 with CD4+ T-cell large granular lymphocyte leukemia. The sequenced sample consisted of PBMCs. This chain joins TRBV5-4 and TRBJ2-2; 12 bases match TRBD2. In DNA form, the CDR3 reads TGTGCCAGCAGGTCTGAAAAACTAGCGGGGGGCGACACCGGGGAGCTGTTTTTT. Residues: CASRSEKLAGGDTGELFF.